The clone carrying this TCR beta chain appeared a few times. Its antigen is unknown. This sample stems from a study of OX40 agonist ivuxolimab in advanced cancers. The wider study: Prior therapy, whether anti-PD-1, anti-PD-L1 or anti-CTLA-4, was allowed, and 40% had some. Study findings and constraints: Both CD4+ and CD8+ T cell populations in blood had undergone clonal expansion by week 6 at 0.1 to 3.0 mg/kg.

Method: immunoSEQ multiplex PCR; TCRdb's copy keeps in-frame clones and lacks some. The sample shows 40,000 or so clones, around nine tenths of them seen only once. The sequence was collected from an adult with an advanced solid tumor such as melanoma, head and neck, liver or kidney cancer. The starting material was CD4+ or CD8+ T cells sorted from blood, obtained in a trial of the OX40 agonist ivuxolimab.

CDR3 coding DNA: TGTGCCAGTAGCGCATTAGATGAGCAGTTCTTC. Its protein product is CASSALDEQFF. V gene TRBV6-6 combines with J gene TRBJ2-1, with TRBD2 as a possible D gene (5 bases). With 9 bases removed from V and 8 bases from J, the gap between germline ends came to 11 bases. There are 11 residues in the CDR3. CDR1 is MNHNY, CDR2 SVGAGI, per germline (reference sequence).